A selection of T cell receptor beta chains follows, all from one sample in a study of radiation and T cells in renal cell carcinoma. TCRdb's copy holds only in-frame clones and misses some; the assay was immunoSEQ multiplex PCR. Among more than 95,000 clones listed, around 80% were seen once. Sequencing used blood, obtained from a patient whose treatment included radiotherapy and nephrectomy. The receptors stem from a man between 45 and 60 years old with renal cell carcinoma. The CDR3 runs from the conserved cysteine through the conserved F or W. The D gene is left open where the match is weak. Size tells how often a clone was seen (once, few, many) or the class of an expanded clone, and some rows leave it out.

-,TRBJ2-7,TRBV7-2,14,-,CASSLGLDPYEQYF,TGTGCCAGCAGCTTAGGACTAGACCCCTACGAGCAGTACTTC
-,TRBJ2-5,TRBV9,16,-,CASSVSESTVQETQYF,TGTGCCAGCAGCGTTTCGGAGTCGACGGTCCAAGAGACCCAGTACTTC
-,TRBJ1-3,TRBV19,15,-,CASRHPGASGNTIYF,TGTGCCAGCAGACACCCCGGCGCTTCGGGAAACACCATATATTTT
TRBD2,TRBJ2-7,TRBV9,13,once,CASSGRIGGEQYF,TGTGCCAGCAGCGGCCGGATCGGGGGGGAGCAGTACTTC
-,TRBJ2-7,TRBV2,14,-,CASTGGVIAYEQYF,TGTGCCAGCACTGGCGGGGTGATAGCCTACGAGCAGTACTTC
TRBD1,TRBJ2-2,TRBV19,15,-,CASSPGTVNTGELFF,TGTGCCAGTAGTCCGGGGACAGTAAACACCGGGGAGCTGTTTTTT
-,TRBJ1-5,TRBV28,14,-,CASTRTAGNQPQHF,TGTGCCAGCACCCGGACGGCCGGCAATCAGCCCCAGCATTTT
TRBD1,TRBJ1-6,TRBV6-5,16,-,CASSYTGTGIDSPLHF,TGTGCCAGCAGTTATACCGGGACAGGGATTGATTCACCCCTCCACTTT
-,TRBJ2-5,TRBV29-1,12,-,CSALATEETQYF,TGCAGCGCGTTAGCCACGGAAGAGACCCAGTACTTC
-,TRBJ2-3,TRBV6-6,12,-,CASSPSVDTQYF,TGTGCCAGCAGTCCCAGTGTTGATACGCAGTATTTT
-,TRBJ1-6,TRBV19,16,-,CASSILTGANNSPLHF,TGTGCCAGTAGTATACTCACTGGGGCAAACAATTCACCCCTCCACTTT
TRBD1,TRBJ1-1,TRBV18,16,-,CASSLLVGQGNTEAFF,TGTGCCAGCTCACTTTTAGTGGGACAGGGGAACACTGAAGCTTTCTTT